A single sample is the source of the 30 T cell receptor beta chains below, sequenced in a study of shared clonotypes between healthy human individuals. TCRdb's copy holds only in-frame clones and misses some; the assay was immunoSEQ multiplex PCR. The data contain some 1.5 million clones, approximately 97% of them seen just once; the ten biggest clones take up approximately 1.1%. Sequencing was performed on naive CD4+ T cells sorted from blood. Subset meaning: CD45RA+ positively selected. These receptors were obtained from a man between 25 and 39 years old in good health.

The chain carries TRBV7-8 and TRBJ2-1; D gene ambiguous. Trimming shortened V by 7 bases and J by 0 bases, and 13 bases separated the two germline ends. The CDR3 covers 15 residues. Looked up from germline, CDR1 is SGHVS and CDR2 is FQNEAQ. The CDR3 reads CASKFTGLSYNEQFF. The CDR3 DNA reads TGTGCCAGCAAGTTTACGGGCCTCTCCTACAATGAGCAGTTCTTC. The full variable domain, rest sourced from reference TRBV7-8 and TRBJ2-1, is GAGVSQSPRYKVAKRGQDVALRCDPISGHVSLFWYQQALGQGPEFLTYFQNEAQLDKSGLPSDRFFAERPEGSVSTLKIQRTQQEDSAVYLCASKFTGLSYNEQFFGPGTRLTVL.

This chain links TRBV7-9 with TRBJ1-2, with D tentatively TRBD1 (6 bases). This CDR3 is built from 14 residues. Germline assignment: CDR1 SEHNR and CDR2 FQNEAQ (reference sequence). V was clipped by 3 bases and J by 11 bases, with 19 bases between them. CDR3: CASSLWMDERGYTF. The CDR3 nucleotides read TGTGCCAGCAGCTTGTGGATGGACGAAAGGGGGTACACCTTC. Filled out from reference TRBV7-9 and TRBJ1-2, the complete variable domain reads DTGVSQNPRHKITKRGQNVTFRCDPISEHNRLYWYRQTLGQGPEFLTYFQNEAQLEKSRLLSDRFSAERPKGSFSTLEIQRTEQGDSAMYLCASSLWMDERGYTFGSGTRLTVV.

This chain connects TRBV5-1 to TRBJ1-2, with 9 bases identical to TRBD1. The V gene end was trimmed by 0 bases and the J gene end by 4 bases; junction bases not matched to a gene: 13. CDR3 length: 18 amino acids. CDR1 and CDR2 (germline): SGHRS, YFSETQ. The CDR3 loop reads CASSLAVSKTGGLYGYTF. The CDR3 region has the DNA TGCGCCAGCAGCTTGGCTGTGAGCAAGACAGGGGGACTCTATGGCTACACCTTC.

V and J are TRBV7-6 and TRBJ2-3; TRBD2 agrees at 9 bases. Germline trimming cut 1 base from V and 7 bases from J; bases unmatched to any gene: 12. The CDR3 runs 17 residues. CDR1 and CDR2 (germline): SGHVS, FNYEAQ. The CDR3 is CASSLGIAGESPYTQYF. The DNA of the CDR3 is TGTGCCAGCAGCTTAGGAATAGCGGGGGAAAGCCCATATACGCAGTATTTT.

V gene TRBV25-1 combines with J gene TRBJ2-7; TRBD2 matches at 7 bases. V was clipped by 8 bases and J by 0 bases; unmatched bases: 7. Germline CDR1 is MGHDK and CDR2 is SYGVNS. The CDR3 runs to 14 residues. Here the CDR3 reads CASSPAGRSYEQYF. CDR3 sequence (DNA): TGTGCCAGCTCCCCAGCGGGGCGCTCCTACGAGCAGTACTTC.

Only one count was recorded for this clone. The chain joins TRBV7-3 to TRBJ2-1, with D perhaps matching TRBD2 (6 bases). The V end was cut by 4 bases, the J end by 7 bases, with 14 bases between. CDR1 and CDR2 (germline): SGHTA, FQGTGA. The CDR3 has 14 amino acids. The CDR3 region has the DNA TGTGCCAGCAGCTCGTCTGGCGGGGATAATGAGCAGTTCTTC. Protein sequence: CASSSSGGDNEQFF.

This sequence joins TRBV6-1 and TRBJ2-3; TRBD1 is a possible D gene (6 bases). V was trimmed by 1 base and J by 3 bases, leaving 14 bases between them. Looked up from germline, CDR1 is MNHNS and CDR2 is SASEGT. The CDR3 covers 16 residues. DNA of the CDR3: TGTGCCAGCAGTGAAGGGTGGGGGCTAGGTACAGATACGCAGTATTTT. Protein product: CASSEGWGLGTDTQYF.

The chain recombines TRBV7-2 with TRBJ2-1, with 7 bases fitting TRBD2. J was trimmed by 0 bases and V by 0 bases; bases with no gene match: 2. This CDR3 region has 16 residues. Per the germline V gene, CDR1 is SGHTA and CDR2 is FQGNSA. CDR3 bases: TGTGCCAGCAGCTTAGCGGGGACTAACTCCTACAATGAGCAGTTCTTC. Its translation: CASSLAGTNSYNEQFF.

The chain combines TRBV5-1 with TRBJ2-2; D might be TRBD2 (5 bases). Germline V CDR1 and CDR2: SGHRS, YFSETQ. The V end lost 5 bases, the J end lost 7 bases, and 9 bases lay between the germline ends. The CDR3 covers 12 residues. The CDR3 coding sequence is TGCGCCAGCAGGGGAGACCTCGGGGAGCTGTTTTTT. Protein product: CASRGDLGELFF.

This clone showed up just once. This chain uses TRBV7-2 with TRBJ2-7, with D possibly TRBD2 on 5 matching bases. The V end was cut by 3 bases, the J end by 5 bases, with 14 bases between. Germline V gives CDR1 SGHTA, CDR2 FQGNSA. This CDR3 spans 14 amino acids. Here the CDR3 reads CASSFAWERDEQYF. Here the CDR3 DNA reads TGTGCCAGCAGCTTCGCCTGGGAGAGGGACGAGCAGTACTTC. The whole variable domain, filled in from reference TRBV7-2 and TRBJ2-7, reads GAGVSQSPSNKVTEKGKDVELRCDPISGHTALYWYRQSLGQGLEFLIYFQGNSAPDKSGLPSDRFSAERTGGSVSTLTIQRTQQEDSAVYLCASSFAWERDEQYFGPGTRLTVT.

The chain uses TRBV15 and TRBJ2-2, with TRBD2 matching over 7 bases. J lost 5 bases, V lost 0 bases, and 3 bases had no gene match. Germline-derived CDR1 and CDR2 are LNHNV and YYDKDF (reference sequence). The CDR3 is 15 residues long. CDR3: CATSRERGLTGELFF. The DNA of the CDR3 is TGTGCCACCAGCAGAGAGAGGGGACTAACCGGGGAGCTGTTTTTT.

The chain employs TRBV5-4 and TRBJ2-1, with 8 positions matching TRBD2. The CDR3 covers 16 residues. The germline gives CDR1 SGHNT, CDR2 YYREEE (reference sequence). Losses at the gene ends were 4 bases for V and 3 bases for J; bases not matched to a gene: 9. CDR3 sequence reads: CASSRPGLEGYNEQFF. The DNA of the CDR3 is TGTGCCAGCAGCCGTCCGGGACTAGAGGGCTACAATGAGCAGTTCTTC.

The J gene is TRBJ2-7, the V gene TRBV5-1; D may be TRBD2 (6 bases). Germline V CDR1 and CDR2: SGHRS, YFSETQ. The CDR3 is 14 amino acids. V lost 4 bases and J lost 3, with 14 bases in between. The CDR3 sequence is CASSPGGRNYEQYF. In DNA form, the CDR3 reads TGCGCCAGCAGCCCCGGTGGGAGGAACTACGAGCAGTACTTC. The variable domain in full, completed from reference TRBV5-1 and TRBJ2-7, reads KAGVTQTPRYLIKTRGQQVTLSCSPISGHRSVSWYQQTPGQGLQFLFEYFSETQRNKGNFPGRFSGRQFSNSRSEMNVSTLELGDSALYLCASSPGGRNYEQYFGPGTRLTVT.

The chain is built from TRBV19 and TRBJ1-1; D may be TRBD1 (6 bases). Germline CDR1 and CDR2: LNHDA and SQIVND (reference sequence). Between the trimmed V and J ends, which lost 2 bases and 7 bases, there was a span of 23 bases. The CDR3 has 17 amino acids. CDR3 DNA sequence: TGTGCCAGTAGTATACCCGTTGGGGGGCGCGAGGGTGTTGAAGCTTTCTTT. It yields the protein CASSIPVGGREGVEAFF.

This chain joins TRBV27 and TRBJ2-6; the D gene is possibly TRBD1 (6 bases). Germline lookup yields CDR1 MNHEY and CDR2 SMNVEV (reference sequence). V was clipped by 2 bases and J by 2 bases, with 10 bases between them. This CDR3 region has 16 residues. DNA for the CDR3: TGTGCCAGCAGTTTACGACAGGCCGCTGGGGCCAACGTCCTGACTTTC. Translated: CASSLRQAAGANVLTF.

The V gene is TRBV28, the J gene TRBJ2-7, with D hard to call. The germline CDR1 and CDR2 sequences are MDHEN and SYDVKM. CDR3 length: 13 residues. Trimming removed 2 bases from V and 6 bases from J, with 11 bases in between. The CDR3 reads CASSLAVPREQYF. Here the CDR3 DNA reads TGTGCCAGCAGTTTAGCCGTGCCTCGCGAGCAGTACTTC.

V is TRBV9 and J is TRBJ2-7; D is unclear. Germline-derived CDR1 and CDR2 are SGDLS and YYNGEE. The CDR3 contains 13 residues. Between the trimmed V and J ends, which lost 2 bases and 6 bases, there was a span of 12 bases. The CDR3 protein is CASSVHPAVEQYF. CDR3 sequence (DNA): TGTGCCAGCAGCGTTCATCCCGCGGTCGAGCAGTACTTC.

The CDR3 sequence: CASSRTLGRHEQYF. CDR3 nucleotide sequence: TGTGCCAGCTCACGGACCCTCGGGCGCCACGAGCAGTACTTC. The genes are TRBV18 and TRBJ2-7; D gene ambiguous. The CDR3 sequence is 14 residues long. V was cut by 4 bases and J by 5 bases, with 15 bases left in between. Germline-derived CDR1 and CDR2 are KGHSH and LQKENI. The full variable domain, with the rest looked up from reference TRBV18 and TRBJ2-7, is NAGVMQNPRHLVRRRGQEARLRCSPMKGHSHVYWYRQLPEEGLKFMVYLQKENIIDESGMPKERFSAEFPKEGPSILRIQQVVRGDSAAYFCASSRTLGRHEQYFGPGTRLTVT.

The chain combines TRBV5-1 with TRBJ1-1, with 7 bases identical to TRBD1. The ends lost 4 bases at V and 1 base at J; junction bases unmatched: 7. This CDR3 has 15 residues. Germline V gene sequence: CDR1 SGHRS, CDR2 YFSETQ. The CDR3 region is CASSHLTGSNTEAFF. The CDR3 DNA sequence: TGCGCCAGCAGCCATCTGACAGGGTCGAACACTGAAGCTTTCTTT.

The CDR3 sequence is CSVEGSSVDNEQFF. The CDR3 nucleotides read TGCAGCGTTGAGGGCTCTAGCGTAGACAATGAGCAGTTCTTC. The genes are TRBV29-1 and TRBJ2-1; possible D gene TRBD2, 6 bases. V lost 3 bases, J lost 5 bases, and 14 bases lay in between. CDR1 SQVTM and CDR2 ANQGSEA come from the germline V gene. CDR3 length: 14 amino acids.

The V and J genes are TRBV10-3 and TRBJ2-7, with unresolved D. From germline, CDR1 is ENHRY and CDR2 SYGVKD. The V gene lost 4 bases and the J gene lost 0 bases, with 7 bases spanning the gap. This CDR3 comprises 13 residues. The CDR3 region is CAISAAASYEQYF. DNA of the CDR3: TGTGCCATCAGTGCGGCAGCCTCCTACGAGCAGTACTTC.

The chain uses TRBV10-3 and TRBJ2-7, with D possibly TRBD1 on 6 matching bases. Germline-derived CDR1 and CDR2 are ENHRY and SYGVKD. The CDR3 covers 16 residues. The V end was cut by 11 bases, the J end by 6 bases, with 29 bases between. Here the CDR3 DNA reads TGTGCCGCTACTGAAAAACAGGGAAGTCTGGCTCGCGAGCAGTACTTC. This sequence encodes CAATEKQGSLAREQYF.

J is TRBJ1-3 and V is TRBV5-1; D gene unclear. This CDR3 region has 16 residues. Trimming stripped 5 bases from V and 0 bases from J, with 15 bases between. Germline CDR1 is SGHRS and CDR2 is YFSETQ. The CDR3 region has the DNA TGCGCCAGCAGTAATCCCCCCGAACCCTCTGGAAACACCATATATTTT. Translation gives CASSNPPEPSGNTIYF.

The chain employs TRBV5-8 and TRBJ1-2; 7 nucleotides align to TRBD1. V lost 1 base, J lost 8 bases, and 11 bases stayed unmatched. From germline, CDR1 is SGHTS and CDR2 YDEGEE. This CDR3 is 15 amino acids long. Here the CDR3 DNA reads TGTGCCAGCAGCTTGAATGCCGACAGGGTTTACGGCTACACCTTC. This translates into CASSLNADRVYGYTF. Variable domain in full (rest from reference TRBV5-8 and TRBJ1-2): EAGVTQSPTHLIKTRGQQATLRCSPISGHTSVYWYQQALGLGLQFLLWYDEGEERNRGNFPPRFSGRQFPNYSSELNVNALELEDSALYLCASSLNADRVYGYTFGSGTRLTVV.

The chain employs TRBV29-1 and TRBJ2-1; 11 positions agree with TRBD2. The CDR3 runs 16 residues. Germline trimming cut 6 bases from V and 5 bases from J; bases unmatched to any gene: 12. Germline assignment: CDR1 SQVTM and CDR2 ANQGSEA. Here the CDR3 reads CSVIKFLAGGNNEQFF. CDR3 sequence (DNA): TGCAGCGTGATTAAATTCCTAGCGGGAGGAAACAATGAGCAGTTCTTC.

There are a few counts of this clone. V is TRBV29-1 and J is TRBJ2-7, with D possibly TRBD2 on 6 matching bases. There are 14 residues in the CDR3. From germline, CDR1 is SQVTM and CDR2 ANQGSEA. The V end lost 6 bases, the J end lost 1 base, and 16 bases lay between the germline ends. CDR3: CSVGDSNLSYEQYF. CDR3 coding DNA: TGCAGCGTGGGGGACTCTAACTTATCCTACGAGCAGTACTTC.

The genes are TRBV25-1 and TRBJ2-3; TRBD2 matches 11 bases. The CDR3 extends over 16 amino acids. Germline assignment: CDR1 MGHDK and CDR2 SYGVNS. Trimming at V came to 2 bases and at J to 6 bases, leaving 7 bases not matched to a gene. The CDR3, as DNA: TGTGCCAGCAGTGAACTAGCGGGAGGCGGGAAGGATACGCAGTATTTT. Encoded protein: CASSELAGGGKDTQYF.

V gene TRBV7-8 combines with J gene TRBJ2-2, with a tentative D call TRBD2 (6 bases). The CDR3 has 16 residues. CDR1 is SGHVS and CDR2 is FQNEAQ in the germline V gene. The V end was cut by 2 bases, the J end by 4 bases, with 14 bases between. The CDR3 spells CASSLLASRVTGELFF. CDR3 bases: TGTGCCAGCAGCTTACTAGCGAGCCGGGTCACCGGGGAGCTGTTTTTT.

The rearrangement joins TRBV18 to TRBJ1-1; 12 positions match TRBD1. Germline V gene lookup returns CDR1 KGHSH and CDR2 LQKENI. The CDR3 covers 15 residues. V lost 6 bases to trimming and J lost 4 bases; unmatched junction nucleotides: 6. The CDR3 spells CASSPGTGGVTEAFF. In DNA form, the CDR3 reads TGTGCCAGCTCTCCGGGGACAGGGGGCGTCACTGAAGCTTTCTTT.

The CDR3 sequence is CATGQVYNEQFF. The DNA of the CDR3 is TGTGCCACCGGACAGGTGTACAATGAGCAGTTCTTC. The chain uses TRBV15 and TRBJ2-1; 7 nucleotides align to TRBD1. The CDR3 contains 12 residues. The germline V gene encodes CDR1 LNHNV and CDR2 YYDKDF (reference sequence). The V gene end was trimmed by 8 bases and the J gene end by 4 bases; junction bases not matched to a gene: 2.